This TCR beta chain came from a study of shared clonotypes between healthy human individuals. The data were produced by immunoSEQ multiplex PCR, yet TCRdb's version contains in-frame clones alone and is incomplete. The sample consists of about a million clones, about 75% of them appearing once. The CDR3 length is 16 residues. The V and J ends lost 1 base and 7 bases, in that order; junction bases with no gene match: 7. Germline lookup yields CDR1 SGHNT and CDR2 YYREEE (reference sequence). The chain employs TRBV5-4 and TRBJ2-1; the match to TRBD2 covers 11 bases. Material: memory CD4+ T cells sorted from blood. Subset indicated: CD45RA-negative fraction. This TCR was sampled from a man younger than 35 in good health. The CDR3 bases are TGTGCCAGCAGCTTGAGGGCTAGCGGGGGGACTAATGAGCAGTTCTTC. This sequence encodes CASSLRASGGTNEQFF.